Listed below are T cell receptor beta chains from one sample, sequenced in a study of tumor-infiltrating lymphocytes in localized non-small cell lung cancer. Data came from immunoSEQ multiplex PCR; TCRdb stores just in-frame clones and leaves some out. Found here are about 15,000 clones, around 85% of them singletons; the top ten hold 6% to 7%. Sequencing used lung tumor tissue. The receptors originated from a human donor with non-small cell lung cancer. Both conserved end residues are part of each CDR3. A D gene is named only where the DNA matches it firmly. Part of the rows lack a size; the others show once, few, many or a class for expanded clones.

j_gene: TRBJ2-7; v_gene: TRBV2; d_gene: NA; abundance: medium-sized; CDR3nt: TGTGCCAGTAAGCAGGGAGTTGACGAGCAGTACTTC; CDR3aa: CASKQGVDEQYF
j_gene: TRBJ1-1; v_gene: TRBV11-1; d_gene: NA; abundance: NA; CDR3nt: TGTGCCAGCAGGGTTACGAGGGGTATGACTGAAGCTTTCTTT; CDR3aa: CASRVTRGMTEAFF
j_gene: TRBJ2-5; v_gene: TRBV10-3; d_gene: TRBD1; abundance: NA; CDR3nt: TGTGCCATCGGACAGGGCCGAGAGACCCAGTACTTC; CDR3aa: CAIGQGRETQYF
j_gene: TRBJ2-7; v_gene: TRBV27; d_gene: TRBD2; abundance: NA; CDR3nt: TGTGCCAGCAGTCGACTAGCGGGCCTCTACGAGCAGTACTTC; CDR3aa: CASSRLAGLYEQYF
j_gene: TRBJ2-5; v_gene: TRBV9; d_gene: TRBD2; abundance: NA; CDR3nt: TGTGCCAGCAGCGAGAATTATCGGGAGGGAGAGACCCAGTACTTC; CDR3aa: CASSENYREGETQYF
j_gene: TRBJ2-7; v_gene: TRBV10-3; d_gene: NA; abundance: once; CDR3nt: TGTGCCATCAGAGTGGGACAAGGGGAATCCTACGAGCAGTACTTC; CDR3aa: CAIRVGQGESYEQYF
j_gene: TRBJ2-2; v_gene: TRBV9; d_gene: TRBD2; abundance: NA; CDR3nt: TGTGCCAGCAGCGTGCGAACCGGACTAGCGGACACCGGGGAGCTGTTTTTT; CDR3aa: CASSVRTGLADTGELFF
j_gene: TRBJ1-2; v_gene: TRBV4-1; d_gene: NA; abundance: NA; CDR3nt: TGCGCCAGCAGCCAAGATATAGGGCGGAGGTATGGCTACACCTTC; CDR3aa: CASSQDIGRRYGYTF
j_gene: TRBJ2-3; v_gene: TRBV2; d_gene: TRBD2; abundance: NA; CDR3nt: TGTGCCAGCACTAGCGGGTACACAGATACGCAGTATTTT; CDR3aa: CASTSGYTDTQYF
j_gene: TRBJ1-1; v_gene: TRBV7-9; d_gene: NA; abundance: NA; CDR3nt: TGTGCCAGCAGCCCGGTAGGTTCTTTAGACCTTGAGGCTTTCTTT; CDR3aa: CASSPVGSLDLEAFF
j_gene: TRBJ1-1; v_gene: TRBV25-1; d_gene: NA; abundance: NA; CDR3nt: TGTGCCAGCAGTGCCCGGACAGCGAACACTGAAGCTTTCTTT; CDR3aa: CASSARTANTEAFF
j_gene: TRBJ1-1; v_gene: TRBV27; d_gene: NA; abundance: NA; CDR3nt: TGTGCCAGCAGTTTATGGGGGGATCGAGTCACTGAAGCTTTCTTT; CDR3aa: CASSLWGDRVTEAFF
j_gene: TRBJ1-5; v_gene: TRBV19; d_gene: TRBD1; abundance: NA; CDR3nt: TGTGCCAGTAGTCGCTACCGGGACAGGGATAATCAGCCCCAGCATTTT; CDR3aa: CASSRYRDRDNQPQHF
j_gene: TRBJ1-4; v_gene: TRBV6-5; d_gene: NA; abundance: NA; CDR3nt: TGTGCCAGCAGCACAGGAGTCTTCGGTGAAAAACTGTTTTTT; CDR3aa: CASSTGVFGEKLFF
j_gene: TRBJ2-3; v_gene: TRBV18; d_gene: TRBD1; abundance: NA; CDR3nt: TGTGCCAGCTCTCAGGGACAGGGCACAGATACGCAGTATTTT; CDR3aa: CASSQGQGTDTQYF
j_gene: TRBJ1-3; v_gene: TRBV5-1; d_gene: NA; abundance: medium-sized; CDR3nt: TGCGCCAGCAGCTTGGGGGCTGGAAACACCATATATTTT; CDR3aa: CASSLGAGNTIYF
j_gene: TRBJ2-5; v_gene: TRBV30; d_gene: NA; abundance: NA; CDR3nt: TGTGCCTGGAGTGTACTAACAGGACGGATGTACCAGTACTTC; CDR3aa: CAWSVLTGRMYQYF
j_gene: TRBJ2-3; v_gene: TRBV5-1; d_gene: NA; abundance: NA; CDR3nt: TGCGCCAGCAGCTTGGGAGCAGGAGGGTTGGGGAAAACAGATACGCAGTATTTT; CDR3aa: CASSLGAGGLGKTDTQYF
j_gene: TRBJ2-2; v_gene: TRBV19; d_gene: NA; abundance: NA; CDR3nt: TGTGCCAGTAGTAATCCGAACACCGGGGAGCTGTTTTTT; CDR3aa: CASSNPNTGELFF
j_gene: TRBJ2-7; v_gene: TRBV7-3; d_gene: NA; abundance: few; CDR3nt: TGTGCCAGCAGCCCTGGACATCCCTCCTACGAGCAGTACTTC; CDR3aa: CASSPGHPSYEQYF
j_gene: TRBJ2-5; v_gene: TRBV5-6; d_gene: NA; abundance: NA; CDR3nt: TGTGCCAGCAGCTTGTATTCGGTCCAAGAGACCCAGTACTTC; CDR3aa: CASSLYSVQETQYF
j_gene: TRBJ1-1; v_gene: TRBV29-1; d_gene: NA; abundance: NA; CDR3nt: TGCAGCGTGAGGGGGGGAAGCCCTGAAGCTTTCTTT; CDR3aa: CSVRGGSPEAFF
j_gene: TRBJ2-1; v_gene: TRBV7-8; d_gene: TRBD2; abundance: NA; CDR3nt: TGTGCCAGCAGCTCCCCTAGCGGGGACCGCTCCTACAATGAGCAGTTCTTC; CDR3aa: CASSSPSGDRSYNEQFF
j_gene: TRBJ1-4; v_gene: TRBV30; d_gene: TRBD1; abundance: NA; CDR3nt: TGTGCCTGGAGTCGCGGACAGGGCATTACAACTAATGAAAAACTGTTTTTT; CDR3aa: CAWSRGQGITTNEKLFF
j_gene: TRBJ2-5; v_gene: TRBV4-2; d_gene: TRBD1; abundance: NA; CDR3nt: TGTGCCAGCAGCCAAGATGGGACGGCAGGGGGAGAGACCCAGTACTTC; CDR3aa: CASSQDGTAGGETQYF
j_gene: TRBJ2-7; v_gene: TRBV7-2; d_gene: TRBD2; abundance: NA; CDR3nt: TGTGCCAGCAGCTCCCTAGCGGGCGAGTACGAGCAGTACTTC; CDR3aa: CASSSLAGEYEQYF
j_gene: TRBJ2-7; v_gene: TRBV5-4; d_gene: TRBD1; abundance: NA; CDR3nt: TGTGCCAGCAGCCATACCCGACAGGGTTACGAGCAGTACTTC; CDR3aa: CASSHTRQGYEQYF
j_gene: TRBJ2-2; v_gene: TRBV27; d_gene: NA; abundance: NA; CDR3nt: TGTGCCAGCAGACAGAGAACCGGGGAGCTGTTTTTT; CDR3aa: CASRQRTGELFF
j_gene: TRBJ2-5; v_gene: TRBV6-5; d_gene: NA; abundance: few; CDR3nt: TGTGCCAGCAGCCCCGTTGTGACTAGGATGCAGACCCAGTACTTC; CDR3aa: CASSPVVTRMQTQYF
j_gene: TRBJ2-6; v_gene: TRBV6-1; d_gene: NA; abundance: NA; CDR3nt: TGTGCCACCAGAGCAGGGCTCTGGGGGGCCAACGTCCTGACTTTC; CDR3aa: CATRAGLWGANVLTF
j_gene: TRBJ1-4; v_gene: TRBV5-4; d_gene: NA; abundance: NA; CDR3nt: TGTGCCAGCAGCTACCAACCGACAGGAGCCGGTAATGAAAAACTGTTTTTT; CDR3aa: CASSYQPTGAGNEKLFF
j_gene: TRBJ1-2; v_gene: TRBV19; d_gene: NA; abundance: once; CDR3nt: TGTGCCAGTACTCACCGGGACGGCCGTAACTATGGCTACACCTTC; CDR3aa: CASTHRDGRNYGYTF
j_gene: TRBJ2-3; v_gene: TRBV7-7; d_gene: TRBD2; abundance: NA; CDR3nt: TGTGCTAGCAGCCCACTAGCGGACACAGATACGCAGTATTTT; CDR3aa: CASSPLADTDTQYF
j_gene: TRBJ2-5; v_gene: TRBV14; d_gene: NA; abundance: NA; CDR3nt: TGTGCCAGCAGCCAAGATAGTTGGGCGATGCAAGAGACCCAGTACTTC; CDR3aa: CASSQDSWAMQETQYF
j_gene: TRBJ2-6; v_gene: TRBV29-1; d_gene: NA; abundance: NA; CDR3nt: TGCAGCGTTGATGTGGGGGCAGGTGGGGCCAACGTCCTGACTTTC; CDR3aa: CSVDVGAGGANVLTF
j_gene: TRBJ2-5; v_gene: TRBV2; d_gene: NA; abundance: NA; CDR3nt: TGTGCCAGCAGTGGGGGGGCGGAGACCCAGTACTTC; CDR3aa: CASSGGAETQYF
j_gene: TRBJ2-5; v_gene: TRBV6-1; d_gene: TRBD2; abundance: few; CDR3nt: TGTGCCAGCAGTGAAGCTGCGGGAGGTATCCAAGAGACCCAGTACTTC; CDR3aa: CASSEAAGGIQETQYF
j_gene: TRBJ2-2; v_gene: TRBV10-3; d_gene: TRBD2; abundance: NA; CDR3nt: TGTGCCATCAGTGATTCGGGACTAGGGGCCGGGGAGCTGTTTTTT; CDR3aa: CAISDSGLGAGELFF
j_gene: TRBJ2-3; v_gene: TRBV5-8; d_gene: TRBD2; abundance: NA; CDR3nt: TGTGCCAGCAGCTTAATCGGGGGGTTGACAGATACGCAGTATTTT; CDR3aa: CASSLIGGLTDTQYF
j_gene: TRBJ2-7; v_gene: TRBV6-5; d_gene: NA; abundance: NA; CDR3nt: TGTGCCAGCAGTCTGGGCGCGGCGGGGACCTACGAGCAGTACTTC; CDR3aa: CASSLGAAGTYEQYF